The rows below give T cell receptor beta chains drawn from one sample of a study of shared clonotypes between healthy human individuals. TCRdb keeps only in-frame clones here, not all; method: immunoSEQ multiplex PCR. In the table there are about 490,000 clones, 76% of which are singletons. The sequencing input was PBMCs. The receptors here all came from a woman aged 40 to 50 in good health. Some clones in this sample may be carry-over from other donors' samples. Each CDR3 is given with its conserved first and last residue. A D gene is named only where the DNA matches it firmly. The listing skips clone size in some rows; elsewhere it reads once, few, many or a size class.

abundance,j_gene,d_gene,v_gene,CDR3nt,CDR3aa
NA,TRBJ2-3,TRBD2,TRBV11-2,TGTGCCAGCAGCTTAGTCTGGCGGGAGGCCAACACAGATACGCAGTATTTT,CASSLVWREANTDTQYF
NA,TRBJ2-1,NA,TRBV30,TGTGCCTGGAGGCGGAGCAGGAACAACTACAATGAGCAGTTCTTC,CAWRRSRNNYNEQFF
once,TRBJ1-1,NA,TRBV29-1,TGCAGCGTTGGTGGTACAGTTAATCTAATGAACACTGAAGCATTCTTT,CSVGGTVNLMNTEAFF
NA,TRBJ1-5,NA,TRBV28,TGTGCCAGCACCCGGACAGCGTCTAGCAATCAGCCCCAGCATTTT,CASTRTASSNQPQHF
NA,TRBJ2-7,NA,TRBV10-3,TGTGCCATCAGTAACAGCGGGCCCTACGAGCAGTACTTC,CAISNSGPYEQYF
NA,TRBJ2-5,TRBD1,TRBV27,TGTGCCAGCAGCAGGGGGCCACTCGGGGAGACCCAGTACTTC,CASSRGPLGETQYF
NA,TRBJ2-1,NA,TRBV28,TGTGCCAGCAAAGGAAATGAGCAGTTCTTC,CASKGNEQFF
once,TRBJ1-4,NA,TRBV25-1,TGTGCCAGCAGTGAATACGGCGGCGGAAATGAAAAACTGTTTTTT,CASSEYGGGNEKLFF
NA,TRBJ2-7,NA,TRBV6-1,TGTGCCAGCAGGGGGACGGGAACCTACGAGCAGTACTTC,CASRGTGTYEQYF
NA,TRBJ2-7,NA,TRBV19,TGTGCCAGTAGTGGGCAGGGGCTCTACGAGCAGTACTTC,CASSGQGLYEQYF
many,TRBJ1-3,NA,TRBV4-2,TGTGCCAGCAGCCCAAGCATCGGGGAGTACACCATATATTTT,CASSPSIGEYTIYF
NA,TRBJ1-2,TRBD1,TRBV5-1,TGCGCCAGCACGCTGTCGACAGGGGAACTTGGCTACACCTTC,CASTLSTGELGYTF
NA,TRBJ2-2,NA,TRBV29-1,TGCAGCGTTGAAGAGGGCAGGGGTCACCTAATTGGGGAGCTGTTTTTT,CSVEEGRGHLIGELFF
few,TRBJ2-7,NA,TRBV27,TGTGCCAGCAGTCCCCCCGGGATGGGGGTTTACGAGCAGTACTTC,CASSPPGMGVYEQYF
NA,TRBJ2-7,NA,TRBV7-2,TGTGCCAGCAGCTTATCTTCAGGAGCCTACGAGCAGTACTTC,CASSLSSGAYEQYF
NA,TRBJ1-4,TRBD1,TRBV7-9,TGTGCCAGCAGCTTAACCCTACAGGGGGCCGGTGAAAAACTGTTTTTT,CASSLTLQGAGEKLFF
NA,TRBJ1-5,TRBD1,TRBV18,TGTGCCAGCTCCTGGACAGGAGACAATCAGCCCCAGCATTTT,CASSWTGDNQPQHF
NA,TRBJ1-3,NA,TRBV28,TGTGCCAGCAGTTTACGGCTGGGGGGCGGAAACACCATATATTTT,CASSLRLGGGNTIYF
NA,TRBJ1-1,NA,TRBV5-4,TGTGCCAGCAGCTTCTTCGGCCGGGTGAACACTGAAGCTTTCTTT,CASSFFGRVNTEAFF
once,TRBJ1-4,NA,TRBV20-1,TGCAGTGCTAGACCAGACGAAAAACTGTTTTTT,CSARPDEKLFF
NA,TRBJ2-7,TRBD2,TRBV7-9,TGTGCCAGCAGTCGGGAGGGGGTCGGGTTTTACGAGCAGTACTTC,CASSREGVGFYEQYF
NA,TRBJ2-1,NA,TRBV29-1,TGCAGCGTTGAAGGTCTTGGTCGACTAGCCTACAATGAGCAGTTCTTC,CSVEGLGRLAYNEQFF
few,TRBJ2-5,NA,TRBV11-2,TGTGCCAGCAGCGATCACCCTGAAGAGACCCAGTACTTC,CASSDHPEETQYF
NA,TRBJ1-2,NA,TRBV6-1,TGTGCCAGCAGTGAAAGGGCTGGGAACTATGGCTACACCTTC,CASSERAGNYGYTF
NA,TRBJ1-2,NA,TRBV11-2,TGTGCCAGCAGCTCAATCAGGGAGGTCTATGGCTACACCTTC,CASSSIREVYGYTF
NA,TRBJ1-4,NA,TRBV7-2,TGTGCCAGCAGCTCGAGCGGCAGGTCCTTTAATGAAAAACTGTTTTTT,CASSSSGRSFNEKLFF
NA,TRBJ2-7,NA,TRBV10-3,TGTGCCATCAGTGAGCGGGGGGCTCACGAGCAGTACTTC,CAISERGAHEQYF
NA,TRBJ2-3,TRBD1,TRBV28,TGTGCCAGCAGTTCAGGGCAGGGGGCTATAGATACGCAGTATTTT,CASSSGQGAIDTQYF
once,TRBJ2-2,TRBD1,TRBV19,TGTGCCAGTAGTCTCCAGGGGACAGGGGCCAACACCGGGGAGCTGTTTTTT,CASSLQGTGANTGELFF
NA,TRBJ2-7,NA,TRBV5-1,TGCGCCAGCAGCTGGATCGGCCAGGGGAGCTCCTACGAGCAGTACTTC,CASSWIGQGSSYEQYF
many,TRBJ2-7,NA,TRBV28,TGTGCCAGCACCGACGGGATCTCCTCCTACGAGCAGTACTTC,CASTDGISSYEQYF
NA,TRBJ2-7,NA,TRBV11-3,TGTGCCAGCAGCTTAGCCGGCAGGAACGAGCAGTACTTC,CASSLAGRNEQYF
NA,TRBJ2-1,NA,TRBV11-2,TGTGCCAGCAGCTTAGTTGGGGGCCTGAATGAGCAGTTCTTC,CASSLVGGLNEQFF
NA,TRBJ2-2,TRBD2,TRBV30,TGTGCCTGGAGTCCTCAACGGACTAGCGGGAGATCCGGGGAGCTGTTTTTT,CAWSPQRTSGRSGELFF
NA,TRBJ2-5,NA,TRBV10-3,TGTGCCATCAGTCCCGGCGCAGAAGAGACCCAGTACTTC,CAISPGAEETQYF
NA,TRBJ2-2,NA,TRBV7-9,TGTGCCAGCAGCAAGGGACAAAGGGCCGGGGAGCTGTTTTTT,CASSKGQRAGELFF
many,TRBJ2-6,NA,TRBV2,TGTGCCAGCACAGGGGACGCTTCCGGGGCCAACGTCCTGACTTTC,CASTGDASGANVLTF
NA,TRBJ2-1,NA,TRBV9,TGTGCCAGCAGCAGTTGGGCGGCCAGCTCCTACAATGAGCAGTTCTTC,CASSSWAASSYNEQFF
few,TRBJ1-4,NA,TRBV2,TGTGCCAGCGGACTGGGGGAAAAACTGTTTTTT,CASGLGEKLFF
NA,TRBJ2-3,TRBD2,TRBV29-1,TGCAGCGTGGAACTAGCGGGAGTCTCCCCAGATACGCAGTATTTT,CSVELAGVSPDTQYF
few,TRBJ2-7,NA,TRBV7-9,TGTGCCAGCAGCTCAGTACCAGGGGTTTCCCGACAATACGAGCAGTACTTC,CASSSVPGVSRQYEQYF
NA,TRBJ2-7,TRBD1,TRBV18,TGTGCCAGCTCACCACCGCCAGGGGGCTCCAACGAGCAGTACTTC,CASSPPPGGSNEQYF
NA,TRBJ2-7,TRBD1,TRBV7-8,TGTGCCAGCAGCTTCCCCCGACAGGGTTTCTACGAGCAGTACTTC,CASSFPRQGFYEQYF
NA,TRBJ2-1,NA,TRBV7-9,TGTGCCAGCAGCTTACAACGGGGCCCCTACTACAATGAGCAGTTCTTC,CASSLQRGPYYNEQFF
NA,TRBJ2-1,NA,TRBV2,TGTGCCAGCAGTGAGAAGCGGCTCGACAATGAGCAGTTCTTC,CASSEKRLDNEQFF
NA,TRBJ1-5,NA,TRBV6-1,TGTGCCAGCAGTGAGCGCAGGGGCAATCAGCCCCAGCATTTT,CASSERRGNQPQHF
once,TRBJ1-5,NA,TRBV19,TGTGCCAGTAGCCCAAATTCCCTACCTTCCAATCAGCCCCAGCATTTT,CASSPNSLPSNQPQHF